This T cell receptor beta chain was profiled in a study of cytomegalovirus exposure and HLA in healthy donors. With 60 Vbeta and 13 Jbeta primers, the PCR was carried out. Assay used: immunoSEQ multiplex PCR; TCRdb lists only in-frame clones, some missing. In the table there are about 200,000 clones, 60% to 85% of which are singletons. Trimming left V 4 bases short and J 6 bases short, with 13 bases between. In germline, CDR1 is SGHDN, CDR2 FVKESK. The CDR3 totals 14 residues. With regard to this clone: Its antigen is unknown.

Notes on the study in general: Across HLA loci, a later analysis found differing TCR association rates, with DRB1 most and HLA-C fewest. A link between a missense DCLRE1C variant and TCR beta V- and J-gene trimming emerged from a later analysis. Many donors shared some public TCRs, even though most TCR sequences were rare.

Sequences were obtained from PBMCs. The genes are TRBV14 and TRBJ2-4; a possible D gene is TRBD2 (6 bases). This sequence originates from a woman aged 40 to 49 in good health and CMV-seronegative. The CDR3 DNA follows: TGTGCCAGCAGCCCCGGGAGAACTTCAAACATTCAGTACTTC. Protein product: CASSPGRTSNIQYF.